A selection of T cell receptor beta chains follows, all from one sample in a study of neurological immune-mediated disorders. TCRdb reanalysed the 5' RACE reads using MiXCR and keeps one entry per CDR3 protein. The table includes about 82,000 distinct CDR3 sequences, about 2.5% detected once. Sequencing was performed on PBMCs. The receptor set was obtained from a woman aged 25 to 39 with multiple sclerosis. Both conserved end residues are part of each CDR3. The D gene is left open where the match is weak. Some rows mark clone size as missing; the rest say once, few, many or name a class of expanded clone.

j_call clone_size v_call d_call cdr3_nt cdr3_aa
TRBJ2-3 many TRBV20-1 TRBD2 TGCAGTGCTACAATTTCGACTAGCGGGATGGGTACGCAGTATTTT CSATISTSGMGTQYF
TRBJ2-5 many TRBV9 TRBD2 TGTGCCAGCAGCATCGGGACTAGCGGGATGTACCAAGAGACCCAGTACTTC CASSIGTSGMYQETQYF
TRBJ2-5 many TRBV7-9 NA TGTGCCAGCAGCCGAGGGACGCAAGAGACCCAGTACTTC CASSRGTQETQYF
TRBJ2-5 many TRBV7-9 NA TGTGCCAGCAGCTCACTAAAGGCGGAGACCCAGTACTTC CASSSLKAETQYF
TRBJ1-1 many TRBV20-1 NA TGCAGTGCTAGAGATCGGGGGCAAGGAACTGAAGCTTTCTTT CSARDRGQGTEAFF
TRBJ1-1 many TRBV7-9 TRBD1 TGTGCCAGCAGCCGGGACAGGGTGTTTACTGAAGCTTTCTTT CASSRDRVFTEAFF
TRBJ2-7 many TRBV27 NA TGTGCCAGCAGTTTATCGATTTTATGGAGCGAGCAGTACTTC CASSLSILWSEQYF
TRBJ1-2 many TRBV28 NA TGTGCCAGCAGTTTATTTGCGGGTGGCTACACCTTC CASSLFAGGYTF
TRBJ2-2 NA TRBV7-2 NA TGTGCCAGCAGCTTAGAGGTGCCCGGGGAGCTGTTTTTT CASSLEVPGELFF
TRBJ1-2 many TRBV19 NA TGTGCCAGCGGTTGGGGGGGCGGAAACTATGGCTACACCTTC CASGWGGGNYGYTF
TRBJ2-6 many TRBV7-2 NA TGTGCCAGCAGCTCCAGGGGTGTTGTCTCTGGGGCCAACGTCCTGACTTTC CASSSRGVVSGANVLTF
TRBJ2-1 many TRBV20-1 NA TGCAGTGCTAGCCGCGGGCTTTCCTACAATGAGCAGTTCTTC CSASRGLSYNEQFF
TRBJ2-1 many TRBV7-9 NA TGTGCCAGCAGAGGGGGGACCGCTCGGTACAATGAGCAGTTCTTC CASRGGTARYNEQFF
TRBJ2-1 few TRBV10-2 TRBD1 TGCGCCAGCATGACAGGGGGTGGGGATGAGCAGTTCTTC CASMTGGGDEQFF
TRBJ2-2 many TRBV15 NA TGTGCCACCAGCAGAGATTGGGAGACCGGGGAGCTGTTTTTT CATSRDWETGELFF
TRBJ2-1 many TRBV14 TRBD2 TGTGCCAGCAGCCTATGGACTAGCGGCTACAATGAGCAGTTCTTC CASSLWTSGYNEQFF
TRBJ1-1 many TRBV3-1 TRBD1 TGTGCCAGCAGCCAAGAAACAGGGGCGGACACTGAAGCTTTCTTT CASSQETGADTEAFF
TRBJ2-5 many TRBV28 NA TGTGCCAGCAGCCTCCACGGGGCGGAACAAGAGACCCAGTACTTC CASSLHGAEQETQYF
TRBJ2-2 many TRBV2 TRBD1 TGTGCCAGCAGTGAAAATCTAGATCCGGGACAGGGAGACACCGGGGAGCTGTTTTTT CASSENLDPGQGDTGELFF
TRBJ2-7 many TRBV20-1 TRBD2 TGCAGTGCTAGGCCCGCACTAGCGGAAGGCTCCTACGAGCAGTACTTC CSARPALAEGSYEQYF
TRBJ1-1 many TRBV5-1 TRBD1 TGCGCCAGCAGCATACGACAGGGGGGCATTAGTGTCGCTTTCTTT CASSIRQGGISVAFF
TRBJ2-2 many TRBV4-3 NA TGCGCCAGCAGCCAAGGCCTCGGAAGAGTAGGGGGGGATAAGAACACCGGGGAGCTGTTTTTT CASSQGLGRVGGDKNTGELFF
TRBJ1-1 many TRBV27 NA TGTGCCAGCAGTATCCGGGCAGGGAGGAAAACTGAAGCTTTCTTT CASSIRAGRKTEAFF
TRBJ2-2 many TRBV12-3/TRBV12-4 TRBD2 TGTGCCAGCCGCCCTCGGGGGGGTGAGGGTTCCGGGGAGCTGTTTTTT CASRPRGGEGSGELFF
TRBJ1-6 many TRBV15 NA TGTGCCACCAGCAGGGGAAAAGAGGTCTACTTAGGTCCCCTACACTTT CATSRGKEVYLGPLHF
TRBJ1-4 many TRBV7-2 TRBD1 TGTGCCAGCAGCACTAGGGGAGGGGGACAGGGGCAAGAAAAACTGTTTTTT CASSTRGGGQGQEKLFF
TRBJ2-6 few TRBV13 NA TGTGCCAGCAGACAAAACACTGGGGCCAACGTCCTGACTTTC CASRQNTGANVLTF
TRBJ2-3 many TRBV7-2 NA TGTGCCAGCAGCTTAGTGACAGTCAGCACAGATACGCAGTATTTT CASSLVTVSTDTQYF
TRBJ2-5 many TRBV7-9 NA TGTGCCAGCAGCTTTCCGGGAGAGACCCAGTACTTC CASSFPGETQYF
TRBJ2-7 many TRBV12-3/TRBV12-4 NA TGTGCCAGCAGTTTAGATCTTGTCTCCTACGAGCAGTACTTC CASSLDLVSYEQYF
TRBJ1-1 many TRBV20-1 TRBD1 TGCAGTGCTAGAAGGGGGACAGGGACGTGGGCTTTCTTT CSARRGTGTWAFF
TRBJ1-3 many TRBV6-1 NA TGTGCATCGCACGAACCGATCTCTGGAAACACCATATATTTT CASHEPISGNTIYF
TRBJ2-3 many TRBV20-1 NA TGCAGTGCTGTAAGCGGGAGCACAGATACGCAGTATTTT CSAVSGSTDTQYF